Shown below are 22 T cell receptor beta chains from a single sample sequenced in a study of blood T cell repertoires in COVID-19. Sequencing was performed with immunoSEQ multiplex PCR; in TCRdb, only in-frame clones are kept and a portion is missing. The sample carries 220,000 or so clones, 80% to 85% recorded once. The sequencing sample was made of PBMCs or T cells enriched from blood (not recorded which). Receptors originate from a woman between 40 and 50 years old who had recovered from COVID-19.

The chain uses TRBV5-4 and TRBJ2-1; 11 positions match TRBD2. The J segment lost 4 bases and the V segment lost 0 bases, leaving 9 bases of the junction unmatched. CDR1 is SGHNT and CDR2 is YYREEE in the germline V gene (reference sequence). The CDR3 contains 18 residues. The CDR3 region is CASSLGGLAGGEYNEQFF. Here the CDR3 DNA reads TGTGCCAGCAGCTTGGGGGGCCTAGCGGGAGGAGAGTACAATGAGCAGTTCTTC.

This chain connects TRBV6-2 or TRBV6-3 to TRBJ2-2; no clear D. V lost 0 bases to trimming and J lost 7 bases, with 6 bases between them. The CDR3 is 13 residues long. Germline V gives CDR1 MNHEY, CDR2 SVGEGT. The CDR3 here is CASSYSRGGELFF. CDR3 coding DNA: TGTGCCAGCAGTTACTCGAGAGGCGGGGAGCTGTTTTTT.

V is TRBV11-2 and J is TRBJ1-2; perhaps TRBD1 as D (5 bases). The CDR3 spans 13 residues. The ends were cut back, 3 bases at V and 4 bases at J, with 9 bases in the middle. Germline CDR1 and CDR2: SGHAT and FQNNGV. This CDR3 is CASSFQGLYGYTF. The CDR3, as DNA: TGTGCCAGCAGCTTTCAGGGACTCTATGGCTACACCTTC.

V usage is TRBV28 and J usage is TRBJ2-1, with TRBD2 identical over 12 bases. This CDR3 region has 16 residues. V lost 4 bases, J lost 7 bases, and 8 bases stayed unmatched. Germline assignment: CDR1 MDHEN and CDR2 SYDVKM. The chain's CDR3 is CASSWTSGNFRNEQFF. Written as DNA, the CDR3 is TGTGCCAGCAGTTGGACTAGCGGGAATTTTCGGAATGAGCAGTTCTTC.

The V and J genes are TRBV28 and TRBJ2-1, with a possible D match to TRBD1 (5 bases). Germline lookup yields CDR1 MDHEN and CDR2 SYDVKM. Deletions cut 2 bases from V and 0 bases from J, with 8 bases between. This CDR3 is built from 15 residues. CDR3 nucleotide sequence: TGTGCCAGCAGTTTAAGGACATTCTCCTACAATGAGCAGTTCTTC. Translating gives CASSLRTFSYNEQFF.

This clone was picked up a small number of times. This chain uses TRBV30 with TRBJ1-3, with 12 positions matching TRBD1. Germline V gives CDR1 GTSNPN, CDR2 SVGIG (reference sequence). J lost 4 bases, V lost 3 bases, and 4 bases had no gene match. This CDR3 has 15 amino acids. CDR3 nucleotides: TGTGCCTGGAGCGGGGACAGGGGGCTCGGAAACACCATATATTTT. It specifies CAWSGDRGLGNTIYF.

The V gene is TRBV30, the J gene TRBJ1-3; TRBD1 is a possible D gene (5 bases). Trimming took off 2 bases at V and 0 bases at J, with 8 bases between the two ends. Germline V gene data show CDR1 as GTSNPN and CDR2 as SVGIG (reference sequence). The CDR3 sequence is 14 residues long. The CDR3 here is CAWSRGGSGNTIYF. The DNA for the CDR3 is TGTGCCTGGAGTCGGGGGGGCTCTGGAAACACCATATATTTT.

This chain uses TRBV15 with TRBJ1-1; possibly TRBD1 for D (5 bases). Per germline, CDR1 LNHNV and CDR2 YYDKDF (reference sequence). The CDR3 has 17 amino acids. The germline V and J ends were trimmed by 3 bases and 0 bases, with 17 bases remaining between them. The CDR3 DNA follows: TGTGCCACCAGCAGGAATGGGGGAGGTGGCATGAACACTGAAGCTTTCTTT. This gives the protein CATSRNGGGGMNTEAFF.

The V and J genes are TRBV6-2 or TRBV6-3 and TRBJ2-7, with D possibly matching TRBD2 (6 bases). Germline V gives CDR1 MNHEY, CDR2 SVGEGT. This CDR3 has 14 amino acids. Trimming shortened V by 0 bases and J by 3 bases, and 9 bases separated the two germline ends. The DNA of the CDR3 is TGTGCCAGCAGTTACTCGGCGGGAAACTACGAGCAGTACTTC. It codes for CASSYSAGNYEQYF.

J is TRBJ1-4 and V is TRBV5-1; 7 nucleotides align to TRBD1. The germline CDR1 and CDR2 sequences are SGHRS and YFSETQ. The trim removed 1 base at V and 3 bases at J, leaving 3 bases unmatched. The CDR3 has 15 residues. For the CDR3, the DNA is TGCGCCAGCAGCTTGATGGGGACAGCTAATGAAAAACTGTTTTTT. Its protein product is CASSLMGTANEKLFF.

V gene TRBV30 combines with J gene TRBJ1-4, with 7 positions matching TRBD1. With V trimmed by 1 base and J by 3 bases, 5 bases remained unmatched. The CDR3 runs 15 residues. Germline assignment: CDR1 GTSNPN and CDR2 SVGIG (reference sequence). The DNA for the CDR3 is TGTGCCTGGAGTGGGACAGGTGGGCCTAATGAAAAACTGTTTTTT. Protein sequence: CAWSGTGGPNEKLFF.

This CDR3 is CASSVRGQITDTQYF. The CDR3 coding sequence is TGTGCCAGCAGCGTCAGGGGGCAGATCACAGATACGCAGTATTTT. This chain connects TRBV7-3 to TRBJ2-3; 8 bases agree with TRBD1. In germline, CDR1 is SGHTA, CDR2 FQGTGA. The length of the CDR3 is 15 residues. The J segment lost 2 bases and the V segment lost 5 bases, leaving 6 bases of the junction unmatched. The full variable domain, with the rest looked up from reference TRBV7-3 and TRBJ2-3, is GAGVSQTPSNKVTEKGKYVELRCDPISGHTALYWYRQSLGQGPEFLIYFQGTGAADDSGLPNDRFFAVRPEGSVSTLKIQRTERGDSAVYLCASSVRGQITDTQYFGPGTRLTVL.

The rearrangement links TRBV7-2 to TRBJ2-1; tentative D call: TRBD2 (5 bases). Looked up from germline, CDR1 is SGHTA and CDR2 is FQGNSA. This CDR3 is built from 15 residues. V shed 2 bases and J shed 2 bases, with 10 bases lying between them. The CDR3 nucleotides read TGTGCCAGCAGCTTACTGGCGGAGGCCTACAATGAGCAGTTCTTC. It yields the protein CASSLLAEAYNEQFF.

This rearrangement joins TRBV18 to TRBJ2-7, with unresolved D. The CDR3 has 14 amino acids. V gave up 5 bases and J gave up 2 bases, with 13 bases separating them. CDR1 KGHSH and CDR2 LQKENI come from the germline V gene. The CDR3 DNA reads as TGTGCCAGCTCAGCAGGTCCGGCCCCCTACGAGCAGTACTTC. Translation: CASSAGPAPYEQYF.

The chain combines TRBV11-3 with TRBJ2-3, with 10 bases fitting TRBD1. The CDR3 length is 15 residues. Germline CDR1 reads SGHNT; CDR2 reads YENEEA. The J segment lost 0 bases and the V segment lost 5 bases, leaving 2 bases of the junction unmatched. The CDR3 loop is CASSRQGASTDTQYF. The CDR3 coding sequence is TGTGCCAGCAGCCGACAGGGGGCGAGCACAGATACGCAGTATTTT.

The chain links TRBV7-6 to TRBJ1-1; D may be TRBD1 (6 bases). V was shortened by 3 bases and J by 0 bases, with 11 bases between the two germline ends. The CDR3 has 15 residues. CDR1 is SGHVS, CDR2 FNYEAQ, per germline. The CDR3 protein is CASSLGASMNTEAFF. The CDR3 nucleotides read TGTGCCAGCAGCTTGGGGGCCTCTATGAACACTGAAGCTTTCTTT. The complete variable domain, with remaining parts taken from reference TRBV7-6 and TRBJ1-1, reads GAGVSQSPRYKVTKRGQDVALRCDPISGHVSLYWYRQALGQGPEFLTYFNYEAQQDKSGLPNDRFSAERPEGSISTLTIQRTEQRDSAMYRCASSLGASMNTEAFFGQGTRLTVV.

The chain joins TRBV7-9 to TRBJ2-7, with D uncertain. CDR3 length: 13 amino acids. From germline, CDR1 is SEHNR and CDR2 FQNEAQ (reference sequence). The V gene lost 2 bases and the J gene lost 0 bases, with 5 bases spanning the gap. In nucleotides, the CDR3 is TGTGCCAGCAGCTTAAGTAGCTCCTACGAGCAGTACTTC. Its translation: CASSLSSSYEQYF. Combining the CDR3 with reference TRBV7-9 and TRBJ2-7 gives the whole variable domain DTGVSQNPRHKITKRGQNVTFRCDPISEHNRLYWYRQTLGQGPEFLTYFQNEAQLEKSRLLSDRFSAERPKGSFSTLEIQRTEQGDSAMYLCASSLSSSYEQYFGPGTRLTVT.

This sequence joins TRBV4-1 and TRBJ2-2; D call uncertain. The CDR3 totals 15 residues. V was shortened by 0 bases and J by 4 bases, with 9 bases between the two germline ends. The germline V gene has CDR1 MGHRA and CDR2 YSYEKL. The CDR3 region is CASSQDPQSTGELFF. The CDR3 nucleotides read TGCGCCAGCAGCCAAGATCCACAGTCCACCGGGGAGCTGTTTTTT.

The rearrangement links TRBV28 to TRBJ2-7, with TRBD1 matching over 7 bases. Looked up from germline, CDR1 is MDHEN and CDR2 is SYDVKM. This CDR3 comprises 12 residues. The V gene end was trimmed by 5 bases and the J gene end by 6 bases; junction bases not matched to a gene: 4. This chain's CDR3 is CASSTTGIEQYF. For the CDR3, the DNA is TGTGCCAGCAGTACGACAGGGATCGAGCAGTACTTC. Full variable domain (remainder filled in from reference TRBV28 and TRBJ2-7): DVKVTQSSRYLVKRTGEKVFLECVQDMDHENMFWYRQDPGLGLRLIYFSYDVKMKEKGDIPEGYSVSREKKERFSLILESASTNQTSMYLCASSTTGIEQYFGPGTRLTVT.

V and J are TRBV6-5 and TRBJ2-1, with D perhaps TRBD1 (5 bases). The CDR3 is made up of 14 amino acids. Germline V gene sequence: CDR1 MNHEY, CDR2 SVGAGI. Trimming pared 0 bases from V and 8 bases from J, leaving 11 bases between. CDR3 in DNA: TGTGCCAGCAGTTACTCGACCCAGGGCTATGAGCAGTTCTTC. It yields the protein CASSYSTQGYEQFF.

The CDR3 DNA is TGTGCCAGCAACAGACGTCCAGCGGGAGGGCCTGAGACCGGGGAGCTGTTTTTT. The encoded protein is CASNRRPAGGPETGELFF. The chain combines TRBV27 with TRBJ2-2; TRBD2 agrees at 10 bases. This CDR3 contains 18 residues. CDR1 is MNHEY and CDR2 is SMNVEV in the germline V gene (reference sequence). Trimming at V came to 7 bases and at J to 5 bases, leaving 16 bases not matched to a gene.

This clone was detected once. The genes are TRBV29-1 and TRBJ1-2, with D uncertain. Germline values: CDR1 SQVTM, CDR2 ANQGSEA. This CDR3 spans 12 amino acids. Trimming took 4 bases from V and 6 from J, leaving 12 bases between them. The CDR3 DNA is TGCAGCGTTGTTACGGGGAGCGATGGCTACACCTTC. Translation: CSVVTGSDGYTF.